This TCR beta chain was retrieved from a study of cytomegalovirus exposure and HLA in healthy donors. V dropped 6 bases and J dropped 11; count of bases not matched to a gene: 7. There are 13 residues in the CDR3. Germline V gene data show CDR1 as MGHDK and CDR2 as SYGVNS. Study-level results: Reports described diagnosis of cytomegalovirus status by the classifier as highly specific and sensitive.

PCR employed 60 Vbeta and 13 Jbeta primers. Sequenced by immunoSEQ multiplex PCR; TCRdb stores in-frame clones only, minus some. The sample records about 89,000 clones, 65% to 75% being singletons. In the case of this clone: Antigen specificity is unknown.

This receptor was taken from a man younger than 40 in good health and CMV-seronegative. The rearrangement uses TRBV25-1 and TRBJ1-6; 7 bases are a match to TRBD1. Sequenced: PBMCs. CDR3 loop: CASRDRVIAPLHF. As DNA, the CDR3 is TGTGCCAGCAGAGACAGGGTCATTGCACCCCTCCACTTT.